The clone carrying this TCR beta chain has more than one count but fewer than ten. Its antigen is unidentified. This entry comes from a study of T-cell memory formation after mild COVID-19. Overall study: Clustering of TCRs was largely donor specific.

Findings and limits, study-wide: A balance of CD4 and CD8 characterized clones contracting day 15 to 85, whereas later expanders leaned CD4+.

The CDR3 has 12 residues. Trimming pared 5 bases from V and 4 bases from J, leaving 11 bases between. CDR1 and CDR2 from the germline V gene are DFQATT and SNEGSKA (reference sequence). Each CDR3 protein gets one entry after TCRdb re-called the 5' RACE reads with MiXCR. This sample has 180,000 or so distinct CDR3 sequences, with more than 15% found just once. Sequencing used PBMCs or a T cell subset sorted from them (not recorded which). V gene TRBV20-1 combines with J gene TRBJ1-2; no firm D call. This TCR came from an adult woman who had mild COVID-19 (a few samples of this study predate the infection). Cell type and time point are not known. The CDR3 reads CSALVEAYGYTF. The DNA of the CDR3 is TGCAGTGCTCTGGTGGAGGCCTATGGCTACACCTTC.